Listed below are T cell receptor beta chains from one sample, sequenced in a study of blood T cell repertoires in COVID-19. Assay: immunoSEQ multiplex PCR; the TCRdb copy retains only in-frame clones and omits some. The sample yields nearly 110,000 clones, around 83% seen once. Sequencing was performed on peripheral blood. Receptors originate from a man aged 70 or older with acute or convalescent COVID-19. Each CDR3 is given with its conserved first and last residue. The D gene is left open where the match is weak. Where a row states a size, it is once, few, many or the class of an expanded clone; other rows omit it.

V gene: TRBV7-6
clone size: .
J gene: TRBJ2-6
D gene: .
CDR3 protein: CASSAEASSGANVLTF
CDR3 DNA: TGTGCCAGCAGCGCCGAAGCTAGCTCTGGGGCCAACGTCCTGACTTTC

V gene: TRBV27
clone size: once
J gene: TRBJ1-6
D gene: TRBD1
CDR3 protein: CASRDRGGNSPLHF
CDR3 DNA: TGTGCCAGCAGAGACAGGGGGGGGAATTCACCCCTCCACTTT

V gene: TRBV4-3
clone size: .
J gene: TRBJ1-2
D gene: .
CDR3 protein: CASSQDTGKGYGYTF
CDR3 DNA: TGCGCCAGCAGCCAAGATACAGGGAAGGGCTATGGCTACACCTTC

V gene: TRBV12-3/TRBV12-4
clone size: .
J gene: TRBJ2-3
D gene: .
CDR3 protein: CATPGPSTDTQYF
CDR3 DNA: TGTGCCACCCCAGGGCCTAGCACAGATACGCAGTATTTT

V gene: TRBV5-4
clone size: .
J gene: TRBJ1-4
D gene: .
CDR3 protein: CASSLEFGSEKLFF
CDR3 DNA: TGTGCCAGCAGCTTGGAGTTTGGTAGTGAAAAACTGTTTTTT

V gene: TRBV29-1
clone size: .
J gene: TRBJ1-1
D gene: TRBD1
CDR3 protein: CSVEDSYRGLKNTEAFF
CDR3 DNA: TGCAGCGTTGAAGATTCTTACAGGGGGCTGAAAAACACTGAAGCTTTCTTT

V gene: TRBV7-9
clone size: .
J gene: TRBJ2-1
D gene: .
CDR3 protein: CASSLERIYNEQFF
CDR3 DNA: TGTGCCAGCAGCTTAGAGAGAATCTACAATGAGCAGTTCTTC

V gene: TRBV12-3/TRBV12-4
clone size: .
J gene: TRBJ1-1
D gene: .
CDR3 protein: CASSFAGMEAFF
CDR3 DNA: TGTGCCAGCAGTTTTGCAGGGATGGAAGCTTTCTTT

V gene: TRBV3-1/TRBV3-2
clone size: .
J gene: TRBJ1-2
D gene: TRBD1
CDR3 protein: CASRGQGQRNYGYTF
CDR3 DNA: TGTGCCAGCAGGGGCCAGGGACAGCGTAACTATGGCTACACCTTC

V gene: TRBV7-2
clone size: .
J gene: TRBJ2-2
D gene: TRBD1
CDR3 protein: CASSVQGAQTGELFF
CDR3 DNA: TGTGCCAGCAGCGTACAGGGGGCTCAAACCGGGGAGCTGTTTTTT

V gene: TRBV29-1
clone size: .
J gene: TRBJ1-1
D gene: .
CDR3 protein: CSVGGSEFMNTEAFF
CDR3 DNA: TGCAGCGTTGGAGGGTCAGAGTTCATGAACACTGAAGCTTTCTTT

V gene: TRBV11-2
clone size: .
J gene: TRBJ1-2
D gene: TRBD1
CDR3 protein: CASSLALTGGRGGYTF
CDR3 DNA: TGTGCCAGCAGCTTAGCTCTGACAGGGGGTCGTGGAGGCTACACCTTC

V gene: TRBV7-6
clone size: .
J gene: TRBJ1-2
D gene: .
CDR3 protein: CASSSYRRKGYTF
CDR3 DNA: TGTGCCAGCAGCTCGTATAGGAGGAAAGGCTACACCTTC

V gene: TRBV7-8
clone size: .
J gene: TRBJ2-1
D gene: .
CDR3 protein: CASSLVAWRCFF
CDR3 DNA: TGTGCCAGCAGCTTAGTAGCGTGGAGGTGCTTCTTC

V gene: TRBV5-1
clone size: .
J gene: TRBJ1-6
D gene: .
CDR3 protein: CASKLRQGYNSPLHF
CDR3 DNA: TGCGCCAGCAAGCTTCGGCAGGGGTATAATTCACCCCTCCACTTT

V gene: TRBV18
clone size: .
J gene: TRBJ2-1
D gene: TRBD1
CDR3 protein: CASSPRETGYNEQFF
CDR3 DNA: TGTGCCAGCTCACCACGCGAGACAGGGTACAATGAGCAGTTCTTC

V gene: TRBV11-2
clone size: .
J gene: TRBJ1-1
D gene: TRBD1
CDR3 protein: CASSLPTGSTEAFF
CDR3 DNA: TGTGCCAGCAGCCTACCGACAGGGTCCACTGAAGCTTTCTTT

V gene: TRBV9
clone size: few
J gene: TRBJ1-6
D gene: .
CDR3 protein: CASSLQDNVNSPLHF
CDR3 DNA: TGTGCCAGCAGCCTACAGGACAATGTTAATTCACCCCTCCACTTT

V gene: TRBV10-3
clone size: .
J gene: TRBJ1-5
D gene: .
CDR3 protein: CAISDGQMSNQPQHF
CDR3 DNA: TGTGCCATCAGCGATGGACAGATGAGCAATCAGCCCCAGCATTTT

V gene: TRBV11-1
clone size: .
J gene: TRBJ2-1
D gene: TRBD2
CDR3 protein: CASSFSGGDYNEQFF
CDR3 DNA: TGTGCCAGCAGCTTTAGCGGGGGGGACTACAATGAGCAGTTCTTC

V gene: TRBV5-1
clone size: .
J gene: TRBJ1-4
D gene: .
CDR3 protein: CASSYIGEGANEKLFF
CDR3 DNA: TGCGCCAGCAGCTACATAGGAGAGGGGGCTAATGAAAAACTGTTTTTT

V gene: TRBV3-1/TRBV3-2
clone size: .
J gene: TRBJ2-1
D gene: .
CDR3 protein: CASSQVPSMSGPRVF
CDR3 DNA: TGTGCCAGCAGCCAAGTACCCTCGATGAGCGGCCCAAGGGTCTTC

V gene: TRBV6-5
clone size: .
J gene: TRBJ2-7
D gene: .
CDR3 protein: CASSSHSGQDKQYF
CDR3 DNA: TGTGCCAGCAGTTCCCACTCTGGGCAGGACAAGCAGTACTTC

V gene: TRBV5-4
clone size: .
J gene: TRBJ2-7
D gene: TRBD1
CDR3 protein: CASSLDGTATLHEQYF
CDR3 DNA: TGTGCCAGCAGCTTGGATGGGACAGCGACCCTCCACGAGCAGTACTTC

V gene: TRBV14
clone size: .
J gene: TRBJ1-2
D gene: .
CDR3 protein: CASSQEQGSYGYTF
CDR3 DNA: TGTGCCAGCAGCCAAGAGCAGGGTAGCTATGGCTACACCTTC

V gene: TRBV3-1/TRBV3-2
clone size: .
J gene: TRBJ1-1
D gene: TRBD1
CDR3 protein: CASSPGQGVISEAFF
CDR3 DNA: TGTGCCAGCAGTCCGGGACAGGGGGTCATTTCTGAAGCTTTCTTT

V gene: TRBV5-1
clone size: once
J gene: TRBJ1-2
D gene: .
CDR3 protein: CASSFGGLNYGYTF
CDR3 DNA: TGCGCCAGCAGCTTTGGGGGACTGAACTATGGCTACACCTTC

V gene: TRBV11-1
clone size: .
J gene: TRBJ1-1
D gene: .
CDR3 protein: CASSVGLTNTEAFF
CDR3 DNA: TGTGCCAGCAGCGTGGGACTGACGAACACTGAAGCTTTCTTT

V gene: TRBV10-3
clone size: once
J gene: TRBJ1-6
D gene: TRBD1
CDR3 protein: CAIGTGGYNSPLHF
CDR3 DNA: TGTGCCATCGGGACAGGGGGCTATAATTCACCCCTCCACTTT

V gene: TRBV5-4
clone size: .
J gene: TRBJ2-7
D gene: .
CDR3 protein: CASSLEPLSHEQYF
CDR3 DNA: TGTGCCAGCAGCTTGGAGCCCTTAAGCCACGAGCAGTACTTC

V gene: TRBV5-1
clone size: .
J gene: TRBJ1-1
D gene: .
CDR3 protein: CASSLAVRAEAFF
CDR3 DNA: TGCGCCAGCAGCTTGGCTGTCAGGGCTGAAGCTTTCTTT

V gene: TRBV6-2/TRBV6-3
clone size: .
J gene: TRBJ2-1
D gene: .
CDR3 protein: CASSYSSEPLNEQFF
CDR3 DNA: TGTGCCAGCAGTTACTCCAGCGAACCACTAAATGAGCAGTTCTTC

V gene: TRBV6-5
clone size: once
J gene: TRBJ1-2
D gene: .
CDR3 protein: CASSYSTRNDGYTF
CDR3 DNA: TGTGCCAGCAGTTACTCGACTCGGAACGATGGCTACACCTTC

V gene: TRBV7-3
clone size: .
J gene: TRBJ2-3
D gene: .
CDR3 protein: CASSLNGGPGDTQYF
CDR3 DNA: TGTGCCAGCAGCTTAAACGGGGGGCCTGGAGATACGCAGTATTTT

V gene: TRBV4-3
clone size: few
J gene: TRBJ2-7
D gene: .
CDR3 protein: CASSQEWSGVFYEQYF
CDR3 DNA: TGCGCCAGCAGCCAAGAATGGTCCGGGGTCTTCTACGAGCAGTACTTC

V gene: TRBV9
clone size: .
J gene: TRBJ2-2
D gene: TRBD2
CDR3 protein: CASSVPGGGGAYTGELFF
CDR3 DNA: TGTGCCAGCAGCGTACCGGGGGGCGGGGGGGCCTATACCGGGGAGCTGTTTTTT

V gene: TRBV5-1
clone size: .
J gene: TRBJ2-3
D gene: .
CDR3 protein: CASKMEGSTDTQYF
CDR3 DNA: TGCGCCAGCAAGATGGAGGGGAGCACAGATACGCAGTATTTT

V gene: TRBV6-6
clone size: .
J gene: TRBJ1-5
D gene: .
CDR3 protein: CASNTLDGNQPQHF
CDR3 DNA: TGTGCCAGCAACACACTAGATGGCAATCAGCCCCAGCATTTT

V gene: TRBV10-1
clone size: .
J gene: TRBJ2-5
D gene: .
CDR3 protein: CASSEGLSGVGETQYF
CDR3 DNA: TGCGCCAGCAGTGAGGGGTTGTCCGGGGTGGGAGAGACCCAGTACTTC

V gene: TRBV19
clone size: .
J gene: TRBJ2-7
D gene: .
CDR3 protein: CASSIMRGSSYEQYF
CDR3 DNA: TGTGCCAGTAGTATCATGCGGGGCAGCTCCTACGAGCAGTACTTC